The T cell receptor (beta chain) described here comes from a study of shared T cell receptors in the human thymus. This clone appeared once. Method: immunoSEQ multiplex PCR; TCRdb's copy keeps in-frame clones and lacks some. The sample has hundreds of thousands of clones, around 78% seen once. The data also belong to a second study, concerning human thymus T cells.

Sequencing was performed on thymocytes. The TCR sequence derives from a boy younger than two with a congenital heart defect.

The CDR3 here is CAWSVGFNNYGYTF. CDR3 coding DNA: TGTGCCTGGAGTGTCGGGTTCAATAACTATGGCTACACCTTC. The chain employs TRBV30 and TRBJ1-2; D not certain. The CDR3 sequence is 14 residues long. Germline CDR1 GTSNPN, CDR2 SVGIG (reference sequence). The ends were cut back, 0 bases at V and 1 base at J, with 9 bases in the middle.